The next 16 T cell receptor beta chains were all read from a single sample in a study of regulatory T cells in long-lasting Graves disease. Sample time point: newly diagnosed GD, antithyroid drugs for less than 3 months. From PBMCs, RNA was extracted and then used to make the TCR library. Researchers made TCR beta libraries by using iRepertoire HTBI primers and running Arm-PCR on CDR3 regions. TCRdb reprocessed the multiplex PCR reads with MiXCR, giving one entry per CDR3 protein. The data show some 330,000 distinct CDR3 sequences, 12% seen once. These data also featured in a second study, about T cells in Graves' hyperthyroidism and ophthalmopathy.

Material: peripheral blood mononuclear cells (PBMCs), obtained at new diagnosis, from a patient treated with antithyroid drugs. The receptor set was obtained from a woman younger than 35 with Graves disease.

In its sample, this clonotype was seen many times. The chain joins TRBV18 to TRBJ1-4; D might be TRBD1 (5 bases). This CDR3 region has 14 residues. Trimming cost V 9 bases and J 0 bases, with 11 bases left between them. The germline CDR1 and CDR2 sequences are KGHSH and LQKENI. The CDR3 sequence: CASTGTATNEKLFF. CDR3 sequence (DNA): TGTGCCAGTACCGGGACTGCAACTAATGAAAAACTGTTTTTT. Full variable domain (remainder filled in from reference TRBV18 and TRBJ1-4): NAGVMQNPRHLVRRRGQEARLRCSPMKGHSHVYWYRQLPEEGLKFMVYLQKENIIDESGMPKERFSAEFPKEGPSILRIQQVVRGDSAAYFCASTGTATNEKLFFGSGTQLSVL.

This clonotype was observed many times. This chain connects TRBV9 to TRBJ1-3, with TRBD1 matching over 7 bases. This CDR3 region has 17 residues. Per the germline V gene, CDR1 is SGDLS and CDR2 is YYNGEE. The V and J ends lost 3 bases and 4 bases, in that order; junction bases with no gene match: 13. The CDR3 DNA follows: TGTGCCAGCAGCGCCTTTAGACAGGGAGCTTACGGAAACACCATATATTTT. Translating it yields CASSAFRQGAYGNTIYF.

This clonotype was detected many times. V usage is TRBV6-1 and J usage is TRBJ2-7; D ambiguous. The CDR3 runs 16 residues. The V gene lost 6 bases and the J gene lost 3 bases, with 21 bases spanning the gap. In germline, CDR1 is MNHNS, CDR2 SASEGT. The CDR3 coding sequence is TGTGCCAGCAGAATACTCAAGGGCGGTCCCTACTACGAGCAGTACTTC. This translates into CASRILKGGPYYEQYF.

V and J are TRBV18 and TRBJ2-3; unclear D gene. CDR3 size: 14 residues. The germline V and J ends were trimmed by 7 bases and 5 bases, with 16 bases remaining between them. The germline V gene encodes CDR1 KGHSH and CDR2 LQKENI. This CDR3 is CASFRTAVGDTQYF. The CDR3 bases are TGTGCCAGCTTTAGGACGGCCGTAGGAGATACGCAGTATTTT.

V usage is TRBV20-1 and J usage is TRBJ2-5, with D uncertain. In germline, CDR1 is DFQATT, CDR2 SNEGSKA (reference sequence). The length of the CDR3 is 15 residues. Trimming pared 3 bases from V and 0 bases from J, leaving 14 bases between. Here the CDR3 reads CSARAISLHQETQYF. CDR3 bases: TGCAGTGCTAGGGCGATAAGCCTACACCAAGAGACCCAGTACTTC.

This clonotype was seen ten or more times. V and J are TRBV20-1 and TRBJ2-6; D gene ambiguous. Germline assignment: CDR1 DFQATT and CDR2 SNEGSKA (reference sequence). V was clipped by 4 bases and J by 1 base, with 5 bases between them. The CDR3 length is 13 residues. The CDR3 sequence: CSAIISGANVLTF. CDR3 DNA: TGCAGTGCTATCATTTCTGGGGCCAACGTCCTGACTTTC.

V and J are TRBV20-1 and TRBJ2-1; TRBD2 matches at 16 bases. Losses at the gene ends were 6 bases for V and 2 bases for J; bases not matched to a gene: 7. Looked up from germline, CDR1 is DFQATT and CDR2 is SNEGSKA (reference sequence). The CDR3 extends over 17 amino acids. The CDR3 DNA follows: TGCAGTGCCGGGACTAGCGGGGGGGGTGGCACCTACAATGAGCAGTTCTTC. Its translation is CSAGTSGGGGTYNEQFF.

The chain has TRBV9 and TRBJ2-1; D unclear. This CDR3 has 15 residues. Per the germline V gene, CDR1 is SGDLS and CDR2 is YYNGEE. V was trimmed by 4 bases and J by 2 bases, leaving 13 bases between them. The CDR3 DNA reads TGTGCCAGCAGCCCCGTAAGATGGACCTACAATGAGCAGTTCTTC. Translation: CASSPVRWTYNEQFF.

Worth noting for this clonotype: This may be a read error, as it is one base from a much larger clone. This chain links TRBV20-1 with TRBJ2-3; TRBD2 agrees at 9 bases. The CDR3 runs to 15 residues. CDR1 is DFQATT and CDR2 is SNEGSKA in the germline V gene (reference sequence). In DNA, the CDR3 is TGCAGTGCTAGAGTTCGACTAGCGGTTACAGATACGCAGTGTTTT. Protein sequence: CSARVRLAVTDTQCF.

The V and J genes are TRBV3-1 and TRBJ1-2; D not certain. The V end lost 6 bases, the J end lost 4 bases, and 12 bases lay between the germline ends. The CDR3 totals 13 residues. Germline CDR1 is LGHDT and CDR2 is YNNKEL (reference sequence). This CDR3 reads CASSADPRYGYTF. The CDR3 nucleotides read TGTGCCAGCAGTGCGGACCCACGCTATGGCTACACCTTC. Complete variable domain (other parts from reference TRBV3-1 and TRBJ1-2): DTAVSQTPKYLVTQMGNDKSIKCEQNLGHDTMYWYKQDSKKFLKIMFSYNNKELIINETVPNRFSPKSPDKAHLNLHINSLELGDSAVYFCASSADPRYGYTFGSGTRLTVV.

This sequence joins TRBV4-1 and TRBJ2-5; D gene unclear. The V gene lost 0 bases and the J gene lost 5 bases, with 13 bases spanning the gap. CDR1 and CDR2 from the germline V gene are MGHRA and YSYEKL. This CDR3 region has 15 residues. The CDR3 DNA follows: TGCGCCAGCAGCCAAGATGGCTCAAAACGGGAGACCCAGTACTTC. Residues: CASSQDGSKRETQYF.

This clonotype was recorded many times. The chain couples TRBV27 to TRBJ1-2, with D unclear. The V end was cut by 0 bases, the J end by 0 bases, with 8 bases between. Per germline, CDR1 MNHEY and CDR2 SMNVEV (reference sequence). This CDR3 is 15 amino acids long. The CDR3, as DNA: TGTGCCAGCAGTTTATCGGAGGGCTCTAACTATGGCTACACCTTC. Translated: CASSLSEGSNYGYTF.

This clonotype has a count of ten or more. The genes are TRBV7-2 and TRBJ2-5, with a weak D call TRBD2 (6 bases). The V and J ends lost 3 bases and 2 bases respectively, with 16 bases between them. This CDR3 has 16 residues. Germline values: CDR1 SGHTA, CDR2 FQGNSA. CDR3 in amino acids: CASSFRTNLLQETQYF. The CDR3 nucleotides read TGTGCCAGCAGCTTCCGGACTAACCTACTACAAGAGACCCAGTACTTC.

The chain recombines TRBV5-4 with TRBJ2-2; TRBD2 matches at 9 bases. This CDR3 spans 16 amino acids. V was pared by 7 bases and J by 0 bases, with 7 bases of the junction left unmatched. Looked up from germline, CDR1 is SGHNT and CDR2 is YYREEE (reference sequence). This chain's CDR3 is CASAGGLFPNTGELFF. DNA of the CDR3: TGTGCCAGCGCGGGGGGGCTTTTTCCGAACACCGGGGAGCTGTTTTTT. The complete variable domain, with remaining parts taken from reference TRBV5-4 and TRBJ2-2, reads ETGVTQSPTHLIKTRGQQVTLRCSSQSGHNTVSWYQQALGQGPQFIFQYYREEENGRGNFPPRFSGLQFPNYSSELNVNALELDDSALYLCASAGGLFPNTGELFFGEGSRLTVL.

The chain is built from TRBV7-2 and TRBJ1-2, with D maybe TRBD1 (6 bases). V lost 1 base and J 5 bases, leaving 14 bases between the germline ends. CDR1 and CDR2 (germline): SGHTA, FQGNSA. There are 15 residues in the CDR3. CDR3 sequence reads: CASSLGRGRGYGYTF. The DNA for the CDR3 is TGTGCCAGCAGCTTAGGCCGAGGCAGGGGTTATGGCTACACCTTC.

In this sample, this clonotype turned up many times. V and J are TRBV7-2 and TRBJ1-5, with D possibly being TRBD1 (5 bases). Germline-derived CDR1 and CDR2 are SGHTA and FQGNSA. This CDR3 is 14 amino acids long. V lost 1 base to trimming and J lost 6 bases, with 10 bases between them. The CDR3 reads CASSLGRVGQPQHF. DNA for the CDR3: TGTGCCAGCAGCTTAGGCAGGGTTGGTCAGCCCCAGCATTTT.